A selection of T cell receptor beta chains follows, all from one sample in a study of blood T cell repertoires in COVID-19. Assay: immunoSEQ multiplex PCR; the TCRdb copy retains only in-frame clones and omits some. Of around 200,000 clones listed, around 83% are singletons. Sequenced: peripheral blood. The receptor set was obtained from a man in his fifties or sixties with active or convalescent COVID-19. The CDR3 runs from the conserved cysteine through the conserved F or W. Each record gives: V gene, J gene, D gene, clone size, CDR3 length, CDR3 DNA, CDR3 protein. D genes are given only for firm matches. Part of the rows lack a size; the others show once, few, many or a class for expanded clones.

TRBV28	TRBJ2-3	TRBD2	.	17	TGTGCCAGCAGTTTACCACTAGCGGGAGATAGCACAGATACGCAGTATTTT	CASSLPLAGDSTDTQYF
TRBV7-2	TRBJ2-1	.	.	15	TGTGCCAGCAGCTTAGGGTATACGGGGGACAATGAGCAGTTCTTC	CASSLGYTGDNEQFF
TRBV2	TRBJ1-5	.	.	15	TGTGCCAGCAGTGAAGGCGCGACTGCCAATCAGCCCCAGCATTTT	CASSEGATANQPQHF
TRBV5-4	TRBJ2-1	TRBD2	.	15	TGTGCCAGCCAGAGGACTAGCGCCCCTTCCAATGAGCAGTTCTTC	CASQRTSAPSNEQFF
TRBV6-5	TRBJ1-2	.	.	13	TGTGCCAGCAGTATGACAGTTTACTATGGCTACACCTTC	CASSMTVYYGYTF
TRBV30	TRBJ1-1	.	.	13	TGTGCCTGCCGATCCCGTCGGGGGATTGAAGCTTTCTTT	CACRSRRGIEAFF
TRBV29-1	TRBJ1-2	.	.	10	TGCAGCGTTACGGGGGATGGCTACACCTTC	CSVTGDGYTF
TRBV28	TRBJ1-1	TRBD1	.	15	TGTGCCAGCAGCCCCGGGACAGGGGGGTACACTGAAGCTTTCTTT	CASSPGTGGYTEAFF
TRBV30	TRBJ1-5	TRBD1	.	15	TGTGCCTGCGGGGGGGGACAGGGCGCTTTTCAGCCCCAGCATTTT	CACGGGQGAFQPQHF
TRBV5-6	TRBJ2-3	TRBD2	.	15	TGTGCCAGCAGCTTTAGCGGGAGGGATTCAGATACGCAGTATTTT	CASSFSGRDSDTQYF
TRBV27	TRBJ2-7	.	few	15	TGTGCCAGCAGTCAACCGGGACTCCGGGCCTACGAGCAGTACTTC	CASSQPGLRAYEQYF
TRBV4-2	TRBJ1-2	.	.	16	TGTGCCAGCAGCCAGGGTGCAGGGGTTCCTAACTATGGCTACACCTTC	CASSQGAGVPNYGYTF
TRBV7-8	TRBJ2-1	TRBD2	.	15	TGTGCCAGCAGCACTGTAGCGGGGTCCTACAATGAGCAGTTCTTC	CASSTVAGSYNEQFF
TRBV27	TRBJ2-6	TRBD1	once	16	TGTGCCAGCAGGCTGACAGGGCGGACTGGGGCCAACGTCCTGACTTTC	CASRLTGRTGANVLTF
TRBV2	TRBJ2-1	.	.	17	TGTGCCAGCTCTCGAGAGGTGAGGGTGAGCTCCTACAATGAGCAGTTCTTC	CASSREVRVSSYNEQFF
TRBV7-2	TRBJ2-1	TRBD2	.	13	TGTGCCAGCAGCTTTACGCGGGGGTGGGCGCAGTTCTTC	CASSFTRGWAQFF
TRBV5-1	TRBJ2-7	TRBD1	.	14	TGCGCCAGCAGCTTGGGGGACAGACGAACTGAGCAGTACTTC	CASSLGDRRTEQYF
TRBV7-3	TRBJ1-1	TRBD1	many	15	TGTGCCAGCAGCTTATTGGGACAGGGGAACACTGAAGCTTTCTTT	CASSLLGQGNTEAFF
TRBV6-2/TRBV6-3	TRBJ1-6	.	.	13	TGTGCCAGCAGTTACTCGACAGCCTCACCCCTCCACTTT	CASSYSTASPLHF
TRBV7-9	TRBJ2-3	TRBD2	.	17	TGTGCCAGCAGCGCTTGGGACTATTCAACCAACACAGATACGCAGTATTTT	CASSAWDYSTNTDTQYF
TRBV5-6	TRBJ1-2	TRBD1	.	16	TGTGCCAGCAGCTCATATAGGACAGGGAATAACTATGGCTACACCTTC	CASSSYRTGNNYGYTF
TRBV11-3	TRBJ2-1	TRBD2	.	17	TGTGCCAGCAGCTCCTCGACTAGCGGGCCACCGGGTAATGAGCAGTTCTTC	CASSSSTSGPPGNEQFF
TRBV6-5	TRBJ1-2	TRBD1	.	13	TGTGCCAGCAGTTACTCGGAGGGGGCCGGCTACACCTTC	CASSYSEGAGYTF
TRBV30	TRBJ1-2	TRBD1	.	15	TGTGCCTGGAGTGTACTTCCCGACAGGGCCTATGGCTACACCTTC	CAWSVLPDRAYGYTF
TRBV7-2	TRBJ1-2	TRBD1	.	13	TGTGCCAGCAGCTTACCAGGGGGCGGTGGCTACACCTTC	CASSLPGGGGYTF
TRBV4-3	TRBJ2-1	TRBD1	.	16	TGCGCCAGCAGCCAAGATGGGACAGGGGTAGGAGCTGGGCAGTTCTTC	CASSQDGTGVGAGQFF
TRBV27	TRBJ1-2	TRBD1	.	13	TGTGCCAGCAAGAGACAGGGGGCTCATGGCTACACCTTC	CASKRQGAHGYTF
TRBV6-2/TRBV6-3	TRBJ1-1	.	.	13	TGTGCCAGCAGGCCTGGGGGGGTCTCTGAAGCTTTCTTT	CASRPGGVSEAFF
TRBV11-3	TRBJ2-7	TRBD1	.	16	TGTGCCAGCAGCTTAGGGCTTGGGACAGGGTTCCACGAGCAGTACTTC	CASSLGLGTGFHEQYF
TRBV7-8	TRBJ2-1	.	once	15	TGTGCCAGCAGCCGAGTCGCGGGGTCCTACAATGAGCAGTTCTTC	CASSRVAGSYNEQFF
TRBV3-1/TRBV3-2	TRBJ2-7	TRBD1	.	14	TGTGCCAGCAGCCAGGCGGGACAGGGGGGAGAGCAGTACTTC	CASSQAGQGGEQYF
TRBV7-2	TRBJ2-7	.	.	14	TGTGCCAGCAGCCGGGACACCCGCTCCTACGAGCAGTACTTC	CASSRDTRSYEQYF
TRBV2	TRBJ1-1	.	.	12	TGTGCCAGCAGGGTCAGGGACACTGAAGCTTTCTTT	CASRVRDTEAFF
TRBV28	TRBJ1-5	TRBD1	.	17	TGTGCCAGCAGTTCTTGGCAGGACAGGGGGAGCAATCAGCCCCAGCATTTT	CASSSWQDRGSNQPQHF
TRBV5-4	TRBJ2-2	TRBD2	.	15	TGTGCCAGCAGCTCACGGACTAGTGGCACCGGGGAGCTGTTTTTT	CASSSRTSGTGELFF
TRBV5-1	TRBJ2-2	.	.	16	TGCGCCAGCAGCTTGCGGAGCCTGTTCAACACCGGGGAGCTGTTTTTT	CASSLRSLFNTGELFF
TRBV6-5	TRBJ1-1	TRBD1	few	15	TGTGCCAGCAGAAGTGGCGGACAGGACAAACCTGAAGCTTTCTTT	CASRSGGQDKPEAFF
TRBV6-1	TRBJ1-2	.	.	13	TGTGCCAGCAGTGAATCGGGGGGCGGTGGCTACACCTTC	CASSESGGGGYTF
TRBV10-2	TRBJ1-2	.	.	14	TGCGCCAGCAGGGACAGTGGAGCTAACTATGGCTACACCTTC	CASRDSGANYGYTF
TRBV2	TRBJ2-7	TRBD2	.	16	TGTGCCAGCAGTTCCCGTTTAGGTAGCGGGAGTTACGAGCAGTACTTC	CASSSRLGSGSYEQYF
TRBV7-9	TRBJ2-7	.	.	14	TGTGCCAGCAGCCTTCGCGCGGTAGGCTACGAGCAGTACTTC	CASSLRAVGYEQYF
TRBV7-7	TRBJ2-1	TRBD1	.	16	TGTGCTAGCAGCCGGTCCGGGACAGGACTTTACAATGAGCAGTTCTTC	CASSRSGTGLYNEQFF
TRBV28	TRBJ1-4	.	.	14	TGTGCCAGCAGTCTGACAAGAACTAATGAAAAACTGTTTTTT	CASSLTRTNEKLFF
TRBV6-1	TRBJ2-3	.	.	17	TGTGCCAGCAGTGAATCTGGACTGGGCGGACGCACAGATACGCAGTATTTT	CASSESGLGGRTDTQYF
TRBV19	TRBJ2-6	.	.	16	TGTGCCAGTAGCCACCCGGATAGGAGGGGGGCCAACGTCCTGACTTTC	CASSHPDRRGANVLTF
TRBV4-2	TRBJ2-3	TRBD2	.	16	TGTGCCAGCAGCCGCCGAGCGGGAGTAAGGGCAGATACGCAGTATTTT	CASSRRAGVRADTQYF
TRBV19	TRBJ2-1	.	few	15	TGTGCCAGTAGTATAGGAGGGCCTTCCTACAATGAGCAGTTCTTC	CASSIGGPSYNEQFF
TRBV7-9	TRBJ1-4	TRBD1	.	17	TGTGCCAGCAGCTCATCGGACAGGGTTGGTTCGAATGAAAAACTGTTTTTT	CASSSSDRVGSNEKLFF
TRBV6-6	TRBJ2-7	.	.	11	TGTGCCAGCAGACAGGCGAACGAGCAGTACTTC	CASRQANEQYF
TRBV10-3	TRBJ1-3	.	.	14	TGTGCCATCAGTCAGGACAGCTCTGGAAACACCATATATTTT	CAISQDSSGNTIYF
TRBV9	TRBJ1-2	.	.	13	TGTGCCAGCAGCCCGGGGGACCCGCCGATCTACACCTTC	CASSPGDPPIYTF
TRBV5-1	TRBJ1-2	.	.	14	TGCGCCAGCAGCTTGGCCCCAGAAAACTATGGCTACACCTTC	CASSLAPENYGYTF
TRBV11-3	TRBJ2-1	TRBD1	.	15	TGTGCCAGCAGCTTAATGGGACAGGGATACAATGAGCAGTTCTTC	CASSLMGQGYNEQFF
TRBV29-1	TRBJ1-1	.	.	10	TGCAGACAGGGAGAGACTGAAGCTTTCTTT	CRQGETEAFF
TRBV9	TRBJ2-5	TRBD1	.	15	TGTGCCAGCAGCCCGGCCCCGACAGGGTTAGAGACCCAGTACTTC	CASSPAPTGLETQYF
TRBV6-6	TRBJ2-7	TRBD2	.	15	TGTGCCAGCTGTACCCGGGAGGGCCAGTCCTACGAGCAGTACTTC	CASCTREGQSYEQYF
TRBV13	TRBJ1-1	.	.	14	TGTGCCAGCAGCTTAGGGACACCGAACACTGAAGCTTTCTTT	CASSLGTPNTEAFF
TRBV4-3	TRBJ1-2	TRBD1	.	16	TGCGCCAGCAGCCAAGCCGGGACAGGGGGCAACTATGGCTACACCTTC	CASSQAGTGGNYGYTF